Sequencing of this T cell receptor beta chain was carried out in a study of graft-versus-host responses after intestinal transplantation. As for the study in general: As for transplant type, recipients had multivisceral, liver-intestinal, or isolated intestinal grafts.

This clone has only one observation. Its antigen remains unidentified. Sequenced by immunoSEQ multiplex PCR; TCRdb stores in-frame clones only, minus some. Of roughly 120,000 clones listed, just under 95% were seen once; the top ten hold approximately 1.2%. CDR3 length: 14 residues. The germline CDR1 and CDR2 sequences are SGHVS and FQNEAQ. Trimming stripped 7 bases from V and 4 bases from J, with 14 bases between. The chain employs TRBV7-8 and TRBJ1-3; a weak D match, TRBD1 (5 bases). This TCR was recovered from a human donor who was the organ donor for an intestinal transplant. The source material was unstimulated CD8+ T cells sorted from spleen or lymph node cells, sampled before transplant. The DNA of the CDR3 is TGTGCCAGCACGCCAGGGAATACAGGAAACACCATATATTTT. This translates into CASTPGNTGNTIYF.